One and the same sample provided the 24 T cell receptor beta chains below, sequenced in a study of shared clonotypes between healthy human individuals. Clones were sequenced by immunoSEQ multiplex PCR, and TCRdb holds only the in-frame ones, with some missing. The table has some 510,000 clones, 79% seen once. Material for sequencing was PBMCs. These receptors came from a woman aged 40 to 55 in good health. Some clones in this sample may be carry-over from other donors' samples.

The chain combines TRBV28 with TRBJ1-2, with 9 bases identical to TRBD1. CDR1 and CDR2 (germline): MDHEN, SYDVKM. This CDR3 contains 15 residues. The V gene end was trimmed by 5 bases and the J gene end by 4 bases; junction bases not matched to a gene: 8. This CDR3 reads CASSIRQGVGYGYTF. In nucleotides, the CDR3 is TGTGCCAGCAGTATTAGACAGGGGGTGGGCTATGGCTACACCTTC.

The V and J genes are TRBV7-6 and TRBJ2-1, with D tentatively TRBD2 (6 bases). The germline gives CDR1 SGHVS, CDR2 FNYEAQ. There are 15 residues in the CDR3. The V gene lost 5 bases and the J gene lost 1 base, with 12 bases spanning the gap. The CDR3 sequence is CASSLSGPSYNEQFF. The CDR3 DNA reads TGTGCCAGCAGCCTGAGCGGGCCGTCCTACAATGAGCAGTTCTTC.

This clone was observed a single time. The chain joins TRBV11-2 to TRBJ2-3; 11 bases map to TRBD1. The junction had 12 bases not matched to a gene; V was cut back by 5 bases and J by 5 bases. CDR3 length: 17 residues. Germline CDR1 SGHAT, CDR2 FQNNGV. DNA of the CDR3: TGTGCCAGCAGCCACCCATTGGGGGACAGGGGGATAGATACGCAGTATTTT. Its translation is CASSHPLGDRGIDTQYF.

J is TRBJ1-2 and V is TRBV6-1; the D is unclear. Germline loops: CDR1 MNHNS, CDR2 SASEGT. Trimming removed 5 bases at V and 7 bases at J, with 20 bases between. This CDR3 has 15 residues. The CDR3 spells CASSHQLEGPLGYTF. The CDR3 DNA is TGTGCCAGCAGTCATCAGTTAGAGGGCCCCCTTGGCTACACCTTC.

The chain couples TRBV7-9 to TRBJ1-1; TRBD1 matches 7 bases. Germline values: CDR1 SEHNR, CDR2 FQNEAQ (reference sequence). The length of the CDR3 is 14 residues. The J segment lost 3 bases and the V segment lost 3 bases, leaving 4 bases of the junction unmatched. The CDR3 DNA sequence: TGTGCCAGCAGCTTCGGGACAGAGCACACTGAAGCTTTCTTT. Protein product: CASSFGTEHTEAFF.

The rearrangement joins TRBV19 to TRBJ1-1; no clear D gene. Germline V gives CDR1 LNHDA, CDR2 SQIVND (reference sequence). Trimming left V 3 bases short and J 4 bases short, with 9 bases between. This CDR3 has 13 amino acids. The CDR3 DNA reads TGTGCCAGTAGTATTATCTGGGGCACTGAAGCTTTCTTT. It encodes CASSIIWGTEAFF. The variable domain in full, with the rest retrieved from reference TRBV19 and TRBJ1-1, is DGGITQSPKYLFRKEGQNVTLSCEQNLNHDAMYWYRQDPGQGLRLIYYSQIVNDFQKGDIAEGYSVSREKKESFPLTVTSAQKNPTAFYLCASSIIWGTEAFFGQGTRLTVV.

The rearrangement joins TRBV7-2 to TRBJ1-1, with D possibly TRBD1 on 5 matching bases. Trimming took off 4 bases at V and 10 bases at J, with 19 bases between the two ends. The CDR3 runs 14 residues. In germline, CDR1 is SGHTA, CDR2 FQGNSA. The CDR3 sequence: CASSWSGGHGRAFF. The DNA for the CDR3 is TGTGCCAGCAGCTGGAGCGGGGGTCACGGAAGAGCTTTCTTT.

V and J are TRBV7-9 and TRBJ2-3; D is undetermined. The CDR3 extends over 12 amino acids. V was cut by 5 bases and J by 4 bases, with 7 bases left in between. Germline V lookup: CDR1 SEHNR, CDR2 FQNEAQ (reference sequence). The CDR3 spells CASSRLADTQYF. The CDR3 nucleotides are TGTGCCAGCAGCCGATTGGCAGATACGCAGTATTTT.

V and J are TRBV4-2 and TRBJ2-1; D is ambiguous. The CDR3 contains 17 residues. The germline gives CDR1 LGHNA, CDR2 YNFKEQ. Trimming pared 2 bases from V and 0 bases from J, leaving 14 bases between. The CDR3 DNA reads as TGTGCCAGCAGCCAATCACAAGGGTCCAGCTCCTACAATGAGCAGTTCTTC. This translates into CASSQSQGSSSYNEQFF.

J is TRBJ2-7 and V is TRBV7-8; D is possibly TRBD2 (6 bases). The CDR3 covers 14 residues. The V end was cut by 4 bases, the J end by 5 bases, with 15 bases between. Looked up from germline, CDR1 is SGHVS and CDR2 is FQNEAQ. CDR3 region: CASSWGGGYDEQYF. CDR3 nucleotides: TGTGCCAGCAGCTGGGGCGGAGGGTATGACGAGCAGTACTTC.

This clone has a handful of counts. The CDR3 nucleotides read TGCGCCAGCAGCTTGGGGGGACAGGCAGGATTCGAGACCCAGTACTTC. This sequence encodes CASSLGGQAGFETQYF. The chain links TRBV5-1 to TRBJ2-5; 8 nucleotides line up with TRBD1. Germline V lookup: CDR1 SGHRS, CDR2 YFSETQ. This CDR3 has 16 amino acids. J gave up 5 bases and V 0 bases, and 9 bases lay outside the gene matches.

The chain carries TRBV18 and TRBJ1-6, with TRBD1 identical over 9 bases. The length of the CDR3 is 14 residues. Germline CDR1 KGHSH, CDR2 LQKENI. J lost 11 bases, V lost 3 bases, and 5 bases had no gene match. The chain's CDR3 is CASSPDRGLAPLHF. The CDR3 coding sequence is TGTGCCAGCTCACCGGACAGGGGATTGGCACCCCTCCACTTT.

The gene calls are TRBV2 and TRBJ2-7; unclear D gene. This CDR3 comprises 13 residues. V lost 4 bases, J lost 6 bases, and 13 bases lay in between. Per germline, CDR1 SNHLY and CDR2 FYNNEI. The CDR3 is CASSVGPSPEQYF. The CDR3 DNA reads TGTGCCAGCAGTGTAGGGCCCTCCCCCGAGCAGTACTTC.

The genes are TRBV6-5 and TRBJ2-1; 8 bases line up with TRBD2. This CDR3 is 13 amino acids long. Per the germline V gene, CDR1 is MNHEY and CDR2 is SVGAGI. The V and J ends lost 2 bases and 8 bases, in that order; junction bases with no gene match: 2. The CDR3 spells CASSYRGGYEQFF. CDR3 bases: TGTGCCAGCAGTTACCGGGGGGGCTATGAGCAGTTCTTC.

This clone was seen a few times. The J gene is TRBJ1-1, the V gene TRBV6-5, with D possibly matching TRBD1 (5 bases). The ends were cut back, 5 bases at V and 5 bases at J, with 18 bases in the middle. The CDR3 is 15 residues long. The V gene's germline CDR1 is MNHEY and CDR2 SVGAGI. CDR3: CASSLNRDGLTEAFF. The DNA of the CDR3 is TGTGCCAGCAGTCTTAACCGGGACGGTTTAACTGAAGCTTTCTTT.

The CDR3, as DNA: TGTGCCAGCTCGGCCGCACACTCGAACACCGGGGAGCTGTTTTTT. It translates to CASSAAHSNTGELFF. This chain joins TRBV18 and TRBJ2-2, with D unclear. The CDR3 contains 15 residues. V lost 6 bases and J lost 0, with 11 bases in between. Germline V gene data show CDR1 as KGHSH and CDR2 as LQKENI.

This chain connects TRBV2 to TRBJ2-7; 7 bases are a match to TRBD1. CDR1 and CDR2 (germline): SNHLY, FYNNEI. Trimming at V came to 11 bases and at J to 2 bases, leaving 9 bases not matched to a gene. This CDR3 region has 13 residues. The CDR3 region has the DNA TGTGCCGGCCGGGACAGCCTGCCCTACGAGCAGTACTTC. Its translation: CAGRDSLPYEQYF.

The chain is built from TRBV7-3 and TRBJ2-1, with TRBD2 identical over 12 bases. The CDR3 covers 18 residues. J was trimmed by 2 bases and V by 3 bases; bases with no gene match: 8. Looked up from germline, CDR1 is SGHTA and CDR2 is FQGTGA. The CDR3 DNA reads as TGTGCCAGCAGCTTCCTAGCGGGAGGGCCTTTGGCCTACAATGAGCAGTTCTTC. It translates to CASSFLAGGPLAYNEQFF.

This clone turned up a few times. The rearrangement links TRBV5-1 to TRBJ1-3; 8 nucleotides line up with TRBD1. This CDR3 has 15 residues. With V trimmed by 5 bases and J by 0 bases, 4 bases remained unmatched. CDR1 and CDR2 (germline): SGHRS, YFSETQ. CDR3 region: CASRSGTGSGNTIYF. DNA of the CDR3: TGCGCCAGCAGGTCCGGGACAGGCTCTGGAAACACCATATATTTT. The whole variable domain, remainder taken from reference TRBV5-1 and TRBJ1-3, is KAGVTQTPRYLIKTRGQQVTLSCSPISGHRSVSWYQQTPGQGLQFLFEYFSETQRNKGNFPGRFSGRQFSNSRSEMNVSTLELGDSALYLCASRSGTGSGNTIYFGEGSWLTVV.

The V and J genes are TRBV7-3 and TRBJ2-2; possible D gene TRBD1, 6 bases. The CDR3 extends over 15 amino acids. In germline, CDR1 is SGHTA, CDR2 FQGTGA. Trimming took 2 bases from V and 1 from J, leaving 8 bases between them. For the CDR3, the DNA is TGTGCCAGCAGCTTATTGGGACAGAACACCGGGGAGCTGTTTTTT. Its protein is CASSLLGQNTGELFF.

The chain employs TRBV7-2 and TRBJ2-7; D is unclear. This CDR3 is 12 amino acids long. CDR1 and CDR2 (germline): SGHTA, FQGNSA. Between the trimmed V and J ends, which lost 5 bases and 6 bases, there was a span of 11 bases. Here the CDR3 DNA reads TGTGCCAGCAGCCCCGATTCTGGCGAGCAGTACTTC. The encoded protein is CASSPDSGEQYF.

The chain carries TRBV27 and TRBJ2-5; the D gene is possibly TRBD2 (5 bases). Trimming took off 0 bases at V and 5 bases at J, with 10 bases between the two ends. The V gene's germline CDR1 is MNHEY and CDR2 SMNVEV (reference sequence). The CDR3 sequence is 14 residues long. Here the CDR3 DNA reads TGTGCCAGCAGTTTATCCCGGACGGGGGAGACCCAGTACTTC. Its protein is CASSLSRTGETQYF.

V and J are TRBV28 and TRBJ2-7; 14 positions match TRBD2. Germline assignment: CDR1 MDHEN and CDR2 SYDVKM. V shed 4 bases and J 3 bases; nucleotides not matched to a gene: 8. CDR3 size: 17 residues. The CDR3 spells CASSSPGLAGVNYEQYF. In nucleotides, the CDR3 is TGTGCCAGCAGTTCACCGGGACTAGCGGGAGTGAACTACGAGCAGTACTTC. The full variable domain, rest sourced from reference TRBV28 and TRBJ2-7, is DVKVTQSSRYLVKRTGEKVFLECVQDMDHENMFWYRQDPGLGLRLIYFSYDVKMKEKGDIPEGYSVSREKKERFSLILESASTNQTSMYLCASSSPGLAGVNYEQYFGPGTRLTVT.

The chain carries TRBV21-1 and TRBJ2-5; the table's D call of TRBD1 was not tested on the DNA. TRBV21-1 is annotated as a pseudogene. CDR3 length: 14 residues. For the CDR3, the DNA is TGTGCCAGCAGCCCTCGGACAGGGACAGAGACCCAGTACTTC. Its translation is CASSPRTGTETQYF.